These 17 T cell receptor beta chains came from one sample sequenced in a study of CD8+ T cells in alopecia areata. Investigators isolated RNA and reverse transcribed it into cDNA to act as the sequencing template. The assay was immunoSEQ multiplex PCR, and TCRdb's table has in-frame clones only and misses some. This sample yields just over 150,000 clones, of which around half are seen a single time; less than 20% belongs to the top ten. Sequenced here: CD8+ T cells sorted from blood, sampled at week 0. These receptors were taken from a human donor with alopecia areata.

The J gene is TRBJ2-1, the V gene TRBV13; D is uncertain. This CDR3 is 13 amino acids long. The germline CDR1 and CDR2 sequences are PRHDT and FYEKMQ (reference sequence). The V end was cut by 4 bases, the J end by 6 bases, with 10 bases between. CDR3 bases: TGTGCCAGCAGCTCGTCCTTGGGCAATGAGCAGTTCTTC. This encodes CASSSSLGNEQFF.

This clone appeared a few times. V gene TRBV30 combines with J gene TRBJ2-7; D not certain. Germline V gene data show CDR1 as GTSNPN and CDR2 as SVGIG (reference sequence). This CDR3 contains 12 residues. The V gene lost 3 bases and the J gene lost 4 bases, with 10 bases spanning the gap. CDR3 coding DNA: TGTGCCTGGAGCGGGCCAATGTACGAGCAGTACTTC. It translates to CAWSGPMYEQYF. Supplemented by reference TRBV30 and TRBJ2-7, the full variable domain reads SQTIHQWPATLVQPVGSPLSLECTVEGTSNPNLYWYRQAAGRGLQLLFYSVGIGQISSEVPQNLSASRPQDRQFILSSKKLLLSDSGFYLCAWSGPMYEQYFGPGTRLTVT.

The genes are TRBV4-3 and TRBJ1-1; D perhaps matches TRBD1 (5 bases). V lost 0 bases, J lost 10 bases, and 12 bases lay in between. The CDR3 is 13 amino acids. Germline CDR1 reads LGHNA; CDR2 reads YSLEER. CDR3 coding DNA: TGCGCCAGCAGCCAAGAGGCGGGGGATGGAGCTTTCTTT. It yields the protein CASSQEAGDGAFF.

The CDR3 spells CATSRDGGGYEQYF. DNA for the CDR3: TGTGCCACCAGCAGAGATGGGGGCGGTTACGAGCAGTACTTC. The V call is TRBV15, the J call TRBJ2-7, with a possible D match to TRBD1 (6 bases). The CDR3 covers 14 residues. From germline, CDR1 is LNHNV and CDR2 YYDKDF (reference sequence). V lost 0 bases, J lost 4 bases, and 10 bases lay in between.

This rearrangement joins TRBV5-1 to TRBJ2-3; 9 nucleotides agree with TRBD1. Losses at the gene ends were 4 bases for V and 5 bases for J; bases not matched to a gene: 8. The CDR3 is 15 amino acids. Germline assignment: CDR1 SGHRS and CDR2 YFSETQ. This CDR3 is CASSEDRGSGDTQYF. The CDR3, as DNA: TGCGCCAGCAGCGAGGACAGGGGTTCCGGAGATACGCAGTATTTT.

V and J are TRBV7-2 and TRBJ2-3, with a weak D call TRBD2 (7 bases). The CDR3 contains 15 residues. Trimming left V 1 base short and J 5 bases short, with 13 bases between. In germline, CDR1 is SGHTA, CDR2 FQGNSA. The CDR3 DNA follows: TGTGCCAGCAGCTTAGGTCGGGGGGCAGGAGATACGCAGTATTTT. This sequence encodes CASSLGRGAGDTQYF.

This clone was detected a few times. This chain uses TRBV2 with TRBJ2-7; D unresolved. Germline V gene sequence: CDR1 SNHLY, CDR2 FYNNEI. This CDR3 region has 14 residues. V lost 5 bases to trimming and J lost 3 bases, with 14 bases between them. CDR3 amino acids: CASSLLGKGYEQYF. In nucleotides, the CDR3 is TGTGCCAGCAGTTTATTAGGGAAAGGCTACGAGCAGTACTTC.

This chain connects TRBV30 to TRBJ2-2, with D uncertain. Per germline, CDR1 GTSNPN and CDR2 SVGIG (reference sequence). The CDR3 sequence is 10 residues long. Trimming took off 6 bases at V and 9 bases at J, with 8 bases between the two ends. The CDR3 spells CACKGRELFF. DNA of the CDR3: TGTGCCTGCAAGGGCCGGGAGCTGTTTTTT.

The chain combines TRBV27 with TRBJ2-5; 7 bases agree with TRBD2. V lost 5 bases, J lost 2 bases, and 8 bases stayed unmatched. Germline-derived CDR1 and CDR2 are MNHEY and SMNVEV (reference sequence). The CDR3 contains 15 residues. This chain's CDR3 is CASSTQSGGQETQYF. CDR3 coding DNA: TGTGCCAGCAGTACCCAATCGGGGGGTCAAGAGACCCAGTACTTC.

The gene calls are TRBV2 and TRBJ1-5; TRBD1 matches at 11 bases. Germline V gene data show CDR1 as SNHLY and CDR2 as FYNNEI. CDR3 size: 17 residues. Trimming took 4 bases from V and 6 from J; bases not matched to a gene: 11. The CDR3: CASSVALGQGASQPQHF. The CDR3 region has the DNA TGTGCCAGCAGTGTCGCTCTCGGACAGGGGGCGAGTCAGCCCCAGCATTTT.

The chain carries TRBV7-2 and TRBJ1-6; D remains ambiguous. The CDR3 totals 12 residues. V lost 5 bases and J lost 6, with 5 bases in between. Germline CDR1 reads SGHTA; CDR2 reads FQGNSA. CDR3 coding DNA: TGTGCCAGCAGCCGGATTAATTCACCCCTCCACTTT. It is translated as CASSRINSPLHF.

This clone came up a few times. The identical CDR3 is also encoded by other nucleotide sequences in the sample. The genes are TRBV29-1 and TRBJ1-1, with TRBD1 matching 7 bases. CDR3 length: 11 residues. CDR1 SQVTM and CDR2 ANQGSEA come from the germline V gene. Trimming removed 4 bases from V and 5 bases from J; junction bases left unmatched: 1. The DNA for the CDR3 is TGCAGCGTTGGGACAGGTACTGAAGCTTTCTTT. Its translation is CSVGTGTEAFF.

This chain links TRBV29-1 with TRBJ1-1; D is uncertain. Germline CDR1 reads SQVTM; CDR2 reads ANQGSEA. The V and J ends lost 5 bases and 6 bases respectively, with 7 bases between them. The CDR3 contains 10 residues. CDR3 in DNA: TGCAGCGTTTTCGGGTCTGAAGCTTTCTTT. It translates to CSVFGSEAFF.

The CDR3 region has the DNA TGCGCCAGCAGCCAAGATAGGGGTGACTACGAGCAGTACTTC. Translation: CASSQDRGDYEQYF. The V and J genes are TRBV4-3 and TRBJ2-7, with D possibly being TRBD1 (5 bases). Trimming shortened V by 0 bases and J by 3 bases, and 9 bases separated the two germline ends. The length of the CDR3 is 14 residues. Germline V gene lookup returns CDR1 LGHNA and CDR2 YSLEER.

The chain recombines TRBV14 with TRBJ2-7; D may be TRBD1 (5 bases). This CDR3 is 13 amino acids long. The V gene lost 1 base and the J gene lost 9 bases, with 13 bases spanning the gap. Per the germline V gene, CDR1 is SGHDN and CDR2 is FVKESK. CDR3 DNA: TGTGCCAGCAGCCAAGTGGACACGTCAGGGCAGTACTTC. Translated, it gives CASSQVDTSGQYF.

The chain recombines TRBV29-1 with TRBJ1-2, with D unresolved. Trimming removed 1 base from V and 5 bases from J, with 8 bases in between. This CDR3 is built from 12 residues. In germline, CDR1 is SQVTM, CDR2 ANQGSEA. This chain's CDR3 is CSVEGGRYGYTF. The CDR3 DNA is TGCAGCGTTGAAGGAGGGAGGTATGGCTACACCTTC.

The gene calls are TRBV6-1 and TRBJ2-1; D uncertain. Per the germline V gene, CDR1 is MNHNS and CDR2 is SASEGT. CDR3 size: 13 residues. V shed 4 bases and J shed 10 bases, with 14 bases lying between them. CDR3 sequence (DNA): TGTGCCAGCAGTGGTTATAAGACCGGGGAGCAGTTCTTC. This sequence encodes CASSGYKTGEQFF.